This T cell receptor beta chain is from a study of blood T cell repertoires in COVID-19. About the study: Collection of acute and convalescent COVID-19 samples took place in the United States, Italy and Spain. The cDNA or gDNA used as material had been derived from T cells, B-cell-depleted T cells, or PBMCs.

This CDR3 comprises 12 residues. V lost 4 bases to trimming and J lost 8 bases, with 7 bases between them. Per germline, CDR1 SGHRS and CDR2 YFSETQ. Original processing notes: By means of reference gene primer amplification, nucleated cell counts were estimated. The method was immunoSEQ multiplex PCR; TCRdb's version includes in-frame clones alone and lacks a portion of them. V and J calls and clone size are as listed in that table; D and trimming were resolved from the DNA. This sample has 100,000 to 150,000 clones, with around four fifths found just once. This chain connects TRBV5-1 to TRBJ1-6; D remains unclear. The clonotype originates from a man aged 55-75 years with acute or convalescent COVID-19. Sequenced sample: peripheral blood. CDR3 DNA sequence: TGCGCCAGCAGCCTCGGGGATTCACCCCTCCACTTT. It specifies CASSLGDSPLHF.